This section outlines one T cell receptor beta chain sequence together with its context. Its target antigen remains unknown. Qualities for individual bases were not recorded, and no much larger clone is one base off. This specimen comes from a study of T-cell reconstitution after alpha-beta-depleted transplantation in children (dated by TCRdb to about 2016). The study in broad terms: T-cell immune reconstitution after TCRalphabeta/CD19-depleted allogeneic hematopoietic cell transplantation in children was quantitatively tracked in the study by means of TCR repertoire profiling. Study-level results and caveats: Over the following months the frequencies of hyperexpanded clones went down, and after one year T-cell counts and TCRbeta diversity were mostly credited to newly produced T cells. In some patients, the high TCRbeta diversity seen at day 60 was put down to recipient T cells and intrathymic progenitors that had survived conditioning. About two months after transplant, the apparently early recovery of alphabetaT-cell counts reportedly depended on just several hundred clones that had expanded rapidly and came from non-depleted graft cells.

Libraries were made using PCR. Sequencer: Illumina HiSeq 2500. TCR library preparation used molecular barcoding, with unique molecular identifiers applied to normalize quantification of the TCRbeta repertoire. TCRdb redid the processing of the public reads, applying fastp at Q25 and MiXCR, and retained in-frame beta chains. When rows share a CDR3 protein, they turn into one entry using the most common DNA and genes. The sample profile shows around 700,000 distinct CDR3 sequences; around 13% of them were found once. Jointly, the top ten make up about 0.77% of the sample. From its cysteine to its phenylalanine, the CDR3 spans 16 amino acids. Only CDR3 DNA remains: 48 bases, in frame from the first base. Trimming costs V 7 bases and J 9 bases, and their ends lie 25 bases apart. CDR1 and CDR2, per the germline V gene, are SGHTA and FQGNSA. The sample's treatment or condition, from its label and the paper: allogeneic hematopoietic cell transplantation with graft depleted of TCRalphabeta T cells and CD19 B cells. Transplant recipients were children who received TCRalphabeta/CD19-depleted allogeneic hematopoietic cell grafts.

The sample consisted of PBMCs, taken before TCRalphabeta/CD19-depleted stem cell transplant. The TCR sequence derives from a girl aged 2-10 years with congenital amegakaryocytic thrombocytopenia, due to receive a stem cell transplant. The chain is assembled from TRBV7-2 and TRBJ2-1; perhaps TRBD2 is the D gene, with 6 bases matching. CDR3 region: CASTLNGRDRSGEQFF. The DNA sequence is given as TGTGCCAGCACCCTCAACGGGCGGGATCGGTCGGGTGAGCAGTTCTTC.